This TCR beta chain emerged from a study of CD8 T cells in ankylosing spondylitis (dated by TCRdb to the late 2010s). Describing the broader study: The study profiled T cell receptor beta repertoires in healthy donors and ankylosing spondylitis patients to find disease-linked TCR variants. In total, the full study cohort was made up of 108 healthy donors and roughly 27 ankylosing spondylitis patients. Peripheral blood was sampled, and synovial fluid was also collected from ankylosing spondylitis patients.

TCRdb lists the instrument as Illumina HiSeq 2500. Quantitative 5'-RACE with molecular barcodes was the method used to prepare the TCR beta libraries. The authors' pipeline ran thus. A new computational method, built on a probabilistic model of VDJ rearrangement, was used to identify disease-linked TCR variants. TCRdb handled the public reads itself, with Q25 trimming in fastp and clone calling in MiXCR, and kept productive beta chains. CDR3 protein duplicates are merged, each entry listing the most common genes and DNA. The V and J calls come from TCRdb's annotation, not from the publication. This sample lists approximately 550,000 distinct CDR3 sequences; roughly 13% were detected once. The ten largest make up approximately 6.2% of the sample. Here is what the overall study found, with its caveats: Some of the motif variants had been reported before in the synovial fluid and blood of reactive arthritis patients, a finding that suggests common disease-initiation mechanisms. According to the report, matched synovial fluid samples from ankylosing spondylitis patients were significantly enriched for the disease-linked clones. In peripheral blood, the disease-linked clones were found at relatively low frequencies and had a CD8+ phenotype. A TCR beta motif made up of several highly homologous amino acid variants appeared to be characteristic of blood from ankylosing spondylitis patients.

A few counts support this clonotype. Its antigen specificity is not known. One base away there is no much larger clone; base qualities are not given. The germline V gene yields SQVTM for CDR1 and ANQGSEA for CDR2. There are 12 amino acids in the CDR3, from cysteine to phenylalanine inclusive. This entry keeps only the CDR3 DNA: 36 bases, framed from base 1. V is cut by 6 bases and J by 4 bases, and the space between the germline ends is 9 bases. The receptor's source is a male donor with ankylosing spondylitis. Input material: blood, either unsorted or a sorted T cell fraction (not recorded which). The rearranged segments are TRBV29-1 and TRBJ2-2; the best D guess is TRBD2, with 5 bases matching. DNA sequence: TGCAGCGTCAGAGAGGGCACCGGGGAGCTGTTTTTT. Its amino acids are CSVREGTGELFF.